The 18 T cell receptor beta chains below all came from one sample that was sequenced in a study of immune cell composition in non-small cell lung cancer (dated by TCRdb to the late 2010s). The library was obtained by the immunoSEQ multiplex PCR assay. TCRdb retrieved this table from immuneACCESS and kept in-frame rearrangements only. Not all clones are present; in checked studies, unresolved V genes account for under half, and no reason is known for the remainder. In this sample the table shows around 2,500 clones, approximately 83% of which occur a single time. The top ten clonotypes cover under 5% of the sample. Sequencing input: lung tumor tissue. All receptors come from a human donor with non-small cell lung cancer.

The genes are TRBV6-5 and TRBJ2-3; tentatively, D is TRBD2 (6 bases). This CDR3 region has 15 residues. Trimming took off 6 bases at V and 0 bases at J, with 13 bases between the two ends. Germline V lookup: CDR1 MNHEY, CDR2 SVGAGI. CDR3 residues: CASSPTGGSTDTQYF. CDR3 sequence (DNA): TGTGCCAGCAGCCCTACCGGGGGTAGCACAGATACGCAGTATTTT.

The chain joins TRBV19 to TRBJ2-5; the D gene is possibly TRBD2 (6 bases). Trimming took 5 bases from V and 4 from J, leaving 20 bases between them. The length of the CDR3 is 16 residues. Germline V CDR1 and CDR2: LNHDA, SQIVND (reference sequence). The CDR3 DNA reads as TGTGCCAGTAGTCTAGGGGCTTCTAGGCGGGGAGAGACCCAGTACTTC. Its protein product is CASSLGASRRGETQYF.

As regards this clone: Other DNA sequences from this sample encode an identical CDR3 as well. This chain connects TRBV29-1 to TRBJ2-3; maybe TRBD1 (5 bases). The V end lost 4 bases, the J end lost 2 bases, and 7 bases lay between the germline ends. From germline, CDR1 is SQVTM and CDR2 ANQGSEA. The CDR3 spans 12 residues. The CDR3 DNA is TGCAGCGTTGGGGGCTACACAGATACGCAGTATTTT. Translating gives CSVGGYTDTQYF.

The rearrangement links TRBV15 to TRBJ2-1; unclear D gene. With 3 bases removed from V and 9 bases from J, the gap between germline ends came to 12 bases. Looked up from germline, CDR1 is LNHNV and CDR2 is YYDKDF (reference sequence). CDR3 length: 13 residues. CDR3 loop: CATSSFLQREQFF. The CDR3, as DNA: TGTGCCACCAGCAGCTTTCTGCAGCGTGAGCAGTTCTTC. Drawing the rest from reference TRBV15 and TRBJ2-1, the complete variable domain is DAMVIQNPRYQVTQFGKPVTLSCSQTLNHNVMYWYQQKSSQAPKLLFHYYDKDFNNEADTPDNFQSRRPNTSFCFLDIRSPGLGDTAMYLCATSSFLQREQFFGPGTRLTVL.

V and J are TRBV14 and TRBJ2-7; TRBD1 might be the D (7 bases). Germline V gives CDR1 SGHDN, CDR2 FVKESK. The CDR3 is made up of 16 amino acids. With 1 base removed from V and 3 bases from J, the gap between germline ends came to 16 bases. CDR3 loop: CASSQVAGGSFYEQYF. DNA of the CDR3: TGTGCCAGCAGCCAAGTAGCAGGGGGGTCATTCTACGAGCAGTACTTC.

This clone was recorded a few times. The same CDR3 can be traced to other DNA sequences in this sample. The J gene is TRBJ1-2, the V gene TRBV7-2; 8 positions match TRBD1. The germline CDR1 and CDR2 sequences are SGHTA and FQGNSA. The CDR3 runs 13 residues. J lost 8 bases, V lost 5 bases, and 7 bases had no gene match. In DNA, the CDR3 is TGTGCCAGCAGCACCGGACAGGGTAACGGCTACACCTTC. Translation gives CASSTGQGNGYTF. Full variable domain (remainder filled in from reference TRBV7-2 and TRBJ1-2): GAGVSQSPSNKVTEKGKDVELRCDPISGHTALYWYRQSLGQGLEFLIYFQGNSAPDKSGLPSDRFSAERTGGSVSTLTIQRTQQEDSAVYLCASSTGQGNGYTFGSGTRLTVV.

The CDR3 DNA reads as TGTGCCAGCAGTGACCAAAGCGGGGGGGCCTACAATGAGCAGTTCTTC. Its translation is CASSDQSGGAYNEQFF. The rearrangement links TRBV6-1 to TRBJ2-1; TRBD2 aligns across 10 bases. The CDR3 is made up of 16 amino acids. Trimming removed 3 bases from V and 2 bases from J; junction bases left unmatched: 4. The germline gives CDR1 MNHNS, CDR2 SASEGT.

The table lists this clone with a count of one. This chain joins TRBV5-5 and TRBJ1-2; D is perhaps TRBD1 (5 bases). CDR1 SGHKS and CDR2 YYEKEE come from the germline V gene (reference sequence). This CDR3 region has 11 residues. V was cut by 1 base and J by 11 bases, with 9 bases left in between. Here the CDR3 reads CASSLTGPYTF. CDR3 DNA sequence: TGTGCCAGCAGCTTGACAGGCCCTTACACCTTC.

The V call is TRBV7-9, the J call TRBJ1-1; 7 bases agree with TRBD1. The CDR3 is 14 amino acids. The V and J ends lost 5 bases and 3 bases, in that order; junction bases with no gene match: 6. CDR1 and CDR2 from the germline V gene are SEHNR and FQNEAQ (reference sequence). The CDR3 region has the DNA TGTGCCAGCAGCCGCACAGGGGCCTACACTGAAGCTTTCTTT. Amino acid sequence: CASSRTGAYTEAFF.

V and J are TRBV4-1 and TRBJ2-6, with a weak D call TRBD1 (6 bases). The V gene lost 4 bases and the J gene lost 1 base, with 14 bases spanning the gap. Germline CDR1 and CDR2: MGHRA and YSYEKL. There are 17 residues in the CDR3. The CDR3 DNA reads TGCGCCAGCAGCCTCAGGGGCTGGTCATCTGGGGCCAACGTCCTGACTTTC. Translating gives CASSLRGWSSGANVLTF.

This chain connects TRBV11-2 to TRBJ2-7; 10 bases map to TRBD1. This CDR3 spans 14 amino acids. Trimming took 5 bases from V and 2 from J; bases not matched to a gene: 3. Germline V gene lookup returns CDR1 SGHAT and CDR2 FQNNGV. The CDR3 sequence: CASSAGTGAYEQYF. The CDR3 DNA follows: TGTGCCAGCAGCGCCGGGACAGGGGCCTACGAGCAGTACTTC.

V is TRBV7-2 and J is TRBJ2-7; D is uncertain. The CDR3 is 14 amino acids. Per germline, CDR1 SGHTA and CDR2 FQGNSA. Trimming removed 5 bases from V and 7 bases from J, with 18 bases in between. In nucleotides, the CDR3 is TGTGCCAGCAGCCCCCACATGGTGATTTCTGAGCAGTACTTC. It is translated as CASSPHMVISEQYF.

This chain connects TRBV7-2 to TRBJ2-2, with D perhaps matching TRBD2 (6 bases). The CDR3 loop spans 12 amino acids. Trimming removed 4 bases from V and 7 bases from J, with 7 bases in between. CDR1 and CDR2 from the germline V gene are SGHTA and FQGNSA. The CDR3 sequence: CASSWRDGELFF. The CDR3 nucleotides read TGTGCCAGCAGCTGGCGGGACGGGGAGCTGTTTTTT. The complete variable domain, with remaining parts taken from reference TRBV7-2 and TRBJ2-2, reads GAGVSQSPSNKVTEKGKDVELRCDPISGHTALYWYRQSLGQGLEFLIYFQGNSAPDKSGLPSDRFSAERTGGSVSTLTIQRTQQEDSAVYLCASSWRDGELFFGEGSRLTVL.

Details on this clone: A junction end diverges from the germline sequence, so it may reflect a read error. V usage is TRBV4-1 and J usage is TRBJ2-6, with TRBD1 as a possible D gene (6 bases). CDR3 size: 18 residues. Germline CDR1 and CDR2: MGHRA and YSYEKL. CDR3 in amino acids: CASRPNTGMGSGTNVLTF. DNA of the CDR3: TGCGCCAGCAGGCCCAATACAGGGATGGGCTCTGGGACCAACGTCCTGACTTTC.

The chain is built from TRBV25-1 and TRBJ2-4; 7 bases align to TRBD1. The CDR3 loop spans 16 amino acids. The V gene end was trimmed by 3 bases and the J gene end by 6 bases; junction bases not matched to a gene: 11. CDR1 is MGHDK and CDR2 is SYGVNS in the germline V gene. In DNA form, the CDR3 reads TGTGCCAGCAGTGACCCCCTCTCCCCAGGGGGAAACATTCAGTACTTC. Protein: CASSDPLSPGGNIQYF.

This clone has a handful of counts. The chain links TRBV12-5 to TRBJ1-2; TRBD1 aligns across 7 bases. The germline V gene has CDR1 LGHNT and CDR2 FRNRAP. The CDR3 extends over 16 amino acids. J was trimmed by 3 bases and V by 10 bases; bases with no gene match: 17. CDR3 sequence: CATRIDRTGIYYGYTF. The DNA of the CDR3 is TGTGCTACCCGCATCGATAGGACAGGTATTTACTATGGCTACACCTTC.

This chain's CDR3 is CASSLGGAVGETQYF. As DNA, the CDR3 is TGTGCCAGCAGCTTAGGCGGGGCAGTAGGGGAGACCCAGTACTTC. The rearrangement joins TRBV11-2 to TRBJ2-5; D is perhaps TRBD2 (6 bases). This CDR3 has 15 amino acids. The V and J ends lost 1 base and 5 bases respectively, with 14 bases between them. Germline V lookup: CDR1 SGHAT, CDR2 FQNNGV. The full variable domain, in which reference TRBV11-2 and TRBJ2-5 provide the parts outside the CDR3, is EAGVAQSPRYKIIEKRQSVAFWCNPISGHATLYWYQQILGQGPKLLIQFQNNGVVDDSQLPKDRFSAERLKGVDSTLKIQPAKLEDSAVYLCASSLGGAVGETQYFGPGTRLLVL.

CDR3 in amino acids: CASSITTAYNSPLHF. DNA for the CDR3: TGTGCCAGTAGTATAACGACAGCCTATAATTCACCCCTCCACTTT. V is TRBV19 and J is TRBJ1-6; D is possibly TRBD1 (5 bases). Germline values: CDR1 LNHDA, CDR2 SQIVND (reference sequence). CDR3 length: 15 amino acids. V lost 2 bases, J lost 2 bases, and 7 bases lay in between. Combining the CDR3 with reference TRBV19 and TRBJ1-6 gives the whole variable domain DGGITQSPKYLFRKEGQNVTLSCEQNLNHDAMYWYRQDPGQGLRLIYYSQIVNDFQKGDIAEGYSVSREKKESFPLTVTSAQKNPTAFYLCASSITTAYNSPLHFGNGTRLTVT.